These T cell receptor beta chains were read from a single sample in a study of esophageal squamous cell carcinoma under preoperative chemotherapy. TCRdb re-derived calls from the PCR reads in MiXCR, one entry per CDR3 protein. This sample carries about 20,000 distinct CDR3 sequences, 46% of them seen once, and the ten largest clones take 25% to 35%. This sample was gathered from a patient given preoperative chemotherapy. The receptors derive from a human donor with esophageal squamous cell carcinoma. The donor label of this sample is uncertain. CDR3s include the opening cysteine and the closing phenylalanine or tryptophan. D genes are given only for firm matches. The size field is filled for only some rows; it gives once, few, many or a size class.

clone_size j_call v_call d_call cdr3_aa cdr3_nt
- TRBJ2-5 TRBV15 - CATSRETYLDRETQYF TGTGCCACCAGCAGAGAAACCTACCTAGATCGGGAGACCCAGTACTTC
- TRBJ1-1 TRBV19 - CASSTRRLGIDTEAFF TGTGCCAGTAGTACCCGCCGGTTGGGAATCGACACTGAAGCTTTCTTT
many TRBJ2-3 TRBV7-6 TRBD2 CASSLDGSTGGDTQYF TGTGCCAGCAGCTTAGACGGAAGTACGGGGGGAGATACGCAGTATTTT
- TRBJ2-3 TRBV7-2 - CASSPRQRAKNTQYF TGTGCCAGCAGCCCCCGGCAGAGGGCCAAAAATACTCAGTATTTT
few TRBJ2-2 TRBV4-3 - CASSQVTGYDGELFF TGCGCCAGCAGCCAAGTTACAGGGTACGACGGGGAGCTGTTTTTT
once TRBJ2-4 TRBV7-8 - CASSLALRAKNIQYF TGTGCCAGCAGCTTAGCGCTGAGAGCCAAGAACATTCAGTATTTC
few TRBJ2-2 TRBV5-8 - CASSDFRFSGELFF TGTGCCAGCAGTGATTTTAGGTTTTCCGGGGAGCTGTTTTTT
- TRBJ2-3 TRBV7-2 - CASSLQRSTDTQYF TGTGCCAGCAGCTTACAGCGTAGCACAGATACGCAGTATTTT
- TRBJ2-1 TRBV5-8 - CASSLYEQFF TGTGCCAGCAGCTTGTATGAGCAGTTCTTC
- TRBJ2-7 TRBV3-1 - CASSQDLGGSLEQYF TGTGCCAGCAGCCAAGATCTGGGGGGATCCCTCGAGCAGTACTTC
- TRBJ2-7 TRBV6-1 - CASSLNTGATYEQYF TGTGCCAGCAGTCTGAATACAGGCGCTACCTACGAGCAGTACTTC
- TRBJ1-3 TRBV9 TRBD1 CASSVEPGTGGGNTIYF TGTGCCAGCAGCGTCGAACCCGGGACAGGGGGCGGAAACACCATATATTTT
- TRBJ2-1 TRBV12-3/TRBV12-4 TRBD2 CASRPSGRPNEQFF TGTGCCAGCAGGCCTAGCGGGCGACCAAATGAGCAGTTCTTC
- TRBJ2-1 TRBV7-9 - CASTSFQRSSYNEQFF TGTGCCAGCACCTCATTCCAGCGGAGCTCCTACAATGAGCAGTTCTTC
- TRBJ2-5 TRBV27 - CASSPFFSGGIMAQYF TGTGCCAGCAGCCCCTTTTTTTCTGGCGGGATCATGGCCCAGTACTTC
many TRBJ1-1 TRBV12-3/TRBV12-4 - CASSTQKNTEAFF TGTGCCAGCAGTACACAAAAGAACACTGAAGCTTTCTTT
- TRBJ2-7 TRBV11-3 - CASGELGSQYF TGTGCCAGCGGCGAACTGGGGTCCCAGTACTTC
- TRBJ2-7 TRBV27 TRBD1 CASSLSRTGRRGEQYF TGTGCCAGCAGTTTATCGAGGACAGGGCGTCGGGGCGAGCAGTACTTC
- TRBJ2-5 TRBV7-9 TRBD2 CASTLTLAGQETQYF TGTGCCAGCACCCTGACCCTAGCGGGGCAAGAGACCCAGTACTTC
- TRBJ2-3 TRBV7-8 - CARGLGGVATDTQYF TGTGCCAGGGGCTTAGGGGGGGTAGCCACAGATACGCAGTATTTT
few TRBJ2-2 TRBV7-7 TRBD1 CASGQENTGELFF TGTGCCAGTGGACAGGAGAACACCGGGGAGCTGTTTTTT
medium-sized TRBJ2-2 TRBV7-2 - CASSLEGNTGELFF TGTGCCAGCAGCTTAGAGGGCAACACCGGGGAGCTGTTTTTT
- TRBJ2-3 TRBV7-8 - CASSSASRTTDTQYF TGTGCCAGCAGCTCGGCTAGTCGAACAACAGATACTCAGTACTTT
few TRBJ2-7 TRBV7-6 - CASSLGGGRGAYEQYF TGTGCCAGCAGCTTAGGGGGGGGCAGGGGGGCCTACGAGCAGTACTTC
many TRBJ2-7 TRBV7-2 - CASSLGVGRDEQYF TGTGCCAGCAGCTTAGGGGTGGGTCGGGACGAGCAGTACTTC
few TRBJ2-5 TRBV7-8 TRBD1 CASSLYPTGQETQYF TGTGCCAGCAGCTTATACCCGACAGGGCAAGAGACCCAGTACTTC
- TRBJ2-3 TRBV7-2 - CASSLQATGTLYF TGTGCCAGCAGCTTGCAGGCGACCGGGACGCTGTATTTT
- TRBJ2-7 TRBV7-2 TRBD1 CASSRPGQVGYEQYF TGTGCCAGCAGCCGTCCGGGACAGGTGGGGTACGAGCAGTACTTC
- TRBJ2-3 TRBV6-2/TRBV6-3 TRBD2 CASRGLASDTQYF TGTGCCAGCAGGGGACTAGCGTCAGATACGCAGTATTTT
- TRBJ2-1 TRBV6-1 - CASSGPTYNEQFF TGTGCCAGCAGTGGACCTACCTACAATGAGCAGTTCTTC
- TRBJ1-4 TRBV12-3/TRBV12-4 - CASSRDRLHEKLFF TGTGCCAGCAGTCGCGACAGGTTACACGAAAAACTGTTTTTT
- TRBJ2-5 TRBV6-2/TRBV6-3 - CASTHGGETQYF TGTGCCAGCACCCATGGGGGGGAGACCCAGTACTTC
- TRBJ2-5 TRBV7-6 TRBD2 CASSLEPSGGAGFF TGTGCCAGCAGCTTAGAGCCTAGCGGGGGGGCCGGGTTCTTC
medium-sized TRBJ2-3 TRBV7-9 TRBD1 CASSFDRATDTQYF TGTGCCAGCAGCTTCGACAGGGCCACAGATACGCAGTATTTT
many TRBJ2-3 TRBV19 TRBD2 CASRNRGGTDTQYF TGTGCCAGTAGGAATCGGGGGGGCACAGATACGCAGTATTTT
many TRBJ2-5 TRBV6-5 - CASIWTTNEQYF TGTGCCAGCATTTGGACCACCAATGAGCAGTACTTC
few TRBJ2-1 TRBV7-3 TRBD1 CASTPGQGRNEQFF TGTGCCAGCACCCCGGGACAGGGAAGGAATGAGCAGTTCTTC
medium-sized TRBJ2-3 TRBV12-3/TRBV12-4 - CASSTGTDTSTDTQYF TGTGCCAGCAGCACCGGGACTGATACTAGCACAGATACGCAGTATTTT
- TRBJ1-2 TRBV6-2/TRBV6-3 - CASSYTWTPRNGYTF TGTGCCAGCAGTTACACCTGGACTCCGCGCAATGGCTACACCTTC
- TRBJ2-3 TRBV6-5 TRBD1 CASSYSQGASTDTQYF TGTGCCAGCAGTTACTCCCAGGGGGCAAGCACAGATACGCAGTATTTT
few TRBJ2-7 TRBV15 - CATSRDPPSRGEQYF TGTGCCACCAGCAGAGATCCGCCTTCTAGAGGCGAGCAGTACTTC
- TRBJ2-7 TRBV27 - CASSPDRVGEGAQGEQYF TGTGCCAGCAGTCCCGACCGGGTGGGGGAGGGGGCGCAGGGCGAGCAGTACTTC
few TRBJ2-3 TRBV7-3 TRBD1 CASSRPGQGDTQYF TGTGCCAGCAGCCGCCCAGGACAGGGCGATACGCAGTATTTT
- TRBJ2-3 TRBV7-8 - CASGLAGVATDTQYF TGTGCCAGCGGCTTGGCTGGGGTAGCCACAGATACGCAGTATTTC
- TRBJ2-6 TRBV19 - CATSVREANVLTF TGTGCCACTAGTGTCAGGGAGGCCAACGTCCTGACTTTC
- TRBJ2-5 TRBV6-1 - CASSTMQETQYF TGTGCCAGCAGCACAATGCAAGAGACCCAGTACTTC
- TRBJ2-3 TRBV7-3 TRBD2 CASSSGTSGRVTDTQYF TGTGCCAGCAGCTCCGGGACTAGCGGGAGGGTCACAGATACGCAGTATTTT
- TRBJ2-7 TRBV7-2 TRBD2 CASSSRTSGRNEQYF TGTGCCAGCAGTTCCAGGACTAGCGGGAGGAACGAGCAGTACTTC
- TRBJ2-2 TRBV6-2/TRBV6-3 TRBD2 CASGPGLAGPGELFF TGTGCCAGCGGCCCCGGACTAGCGGGGCCCGGGGAGCTGTTTTTT
few TRBJ2-1 TRBV7-2 - CASSLGWDLSYNEQFF TGTGCCAGCAGCCTCGGTTGGGACCTCTCCTACAATGAGCAGTTCTTC
many TRBJ2-7 TRBV5-6 - CASSFTHTPGSSYEQYF TGTGCCAGCAGCTTCACACATACTCCGGGAAGCTCCTACGAGCAGTACTTC
- TRBJ2-7 TRBV7-3 - CAGIGPGDSFYEQYF TGTGCCGGCATCGGCCCGGGGGACAGCTTTTACGAGCAGTACTTC
many TRBJ2-5 TRBV7-7 TRBD2 CASSLEAGVSETQYF TGTGCCAGCAGCTTAGAAGCGGGAGTTTCGGAGACCCAGTACTTC
few TRBJ2-5 TRBV7-7 TRBD1 CASSRTGEQETQYF TGTGCTAGCAGCCGGACAGGGGAGCAAGAGACCCAGTACTTC
many TRBJ1-1 TRBV6-5 - CASSWDWGAQGTEAFF TGTGCCAGCAGTTGGGACTGGGGGGCCCAAGGGACTGAAGCTTTCTTT